This entry lists 26 T cell receptor beta chains sequenced from one sample in a study of T cells in Graves' hyperthyroidism and ophthalmopathy. Amplified TCR beta CDR3 regions derived from RNA transcripts. The HTBI primer set drove a first-round RT-PCR of the TCR CDR3. MiXCR, applied by TCRdb to the multiplex PCR reads, yields one record per CDR3 protein. The repertoire holds approximately 700,000 distinct CDR3 sequences, with 16% as singletons. Sequencing was carried out using blood. The receptors shown here come from a man in his late teens or twenties with Graves' hyperthyroidism.

The table lists this clonotype with many counts. J is TRBJ1-5 and V is TRBV6-2 or TRBV6-3; TRBD1 agrees at 10 bases. The CDR3 contains 14 residues. Germline V lookup: CDR1 MNHEY, CDR2 SVGEGT. Trimming at V came to 10 bases and at J to 3 bases, leaving 6 bases not matched to a gene. The CDR3 DNA sequence: TGTGCCACCAGGGACAGGGGCTTCAATCAGCCCCAGCATTTT. Translating it yields CATRDRGFNQPQHF.

The table lists this clonotype with many counts. This chain connects TRBV12-3 or TRBV12-4 to TRBJ1-6, with D hard to call. Trimming removed 3 bases from V and 7 bases from J, with 7 bases in between. The CDR3 runs 13 residues. CDR3 nucleotide sequence: TGTGCCAGCAGTTTCACCGACAATTCACCCCTCCACTTT. This codes for CASSFTDNSPLHF.

This clonotype occurred many times. V is TRBV6-2 or TRBV6-3 and J is TRBJ2-7, with D possibly being TRBD2 (5 bases). The CDR3 totals 14 residues. Deletions cut 2 bases from V and 0 bases from J, with 8 bases between. Germline loops: CDR1 MNHEY, CDR2 SVGEGT. For the CDR3, the DNA is TGTGCCAGCAGTTACACTCGGGGCTCCTACGAGCAGTACTTC. Translation gives CASSYTRGSYEQYF.

This clonotype was recorded a few times. This rearrangement joins TRBV11-1 to TRBJ2-7; 10 bases fit TRBD2. Trimming cost V 0 bases and J 1 base; bases outside gene matches: 9. Germline V gene data show CDR1 as SGHAT and CDR2 as FQDESV (reference sequence). This CDR3 is built from 18 residues. CDR3 protein: CASSLAGGTSASSYEQYF. CDR3 nucleotide sequence: TGTGCCAGCAGCTTAGCGGGCGGGACTAGCGCCTCTTCCTACGAGCAGTACTTC.

This clonotype has a handful of counts. The chain carries TRBV4-2 and TRBJ2-1, with TRBD1 matching 11 bases. There are 18 residues in the CDR3. CDR1 and CDR2 from the germline V gene are LGHNA and YNFKEQ. The V gene end was trimmed by 3 bases and the J gene end by 1 base; junction bases not matched to a gene: 8. CDR3 DNA sequence: TGTGCCAGCAGCCACCGGGACAGGGGGAGTTTGTCCTACAATGAGCAGTTCTTC. Translated: CASSHRDRGSLSYNEQFF.

The genes are TRBV12-3 or TRBV12-4 and TRBJ2-1; TRBD2 matches at 9 bases. The J segment lost 5 bases and the V segment lost 4 bases, leaving 9 bases of the junction unmatched. This CDR3 spans 16 amino acids. CDR3 loop: CASSSPAGGIDNEQFF. CDR3 DNA sequence: TGTGCCAGCAGTTCCCCAGCGGGAGGAATTGACAATGAGCAGTTCTTC.

The V gene is TRBV20-1, the J gene TRBJ2-7, with D maybe TRBD2 (6 bases). Germline V gives CDR1 DFQATT, CDR2 SNEGSKA (reference sequence). This CDR3 comprises 14 residues. V was trimmed by 2 bases and J by 3 bases, leaving 14 bases between them. CDR3 in amino acids: CSARSIAEFYEQYF. The DNA of the CDR3 is TGCAGTGCTAGATCCATAGCGGAGTTCTACGAGCAGTACTTC.

This clonotype was detected only a few times. The V call is TRBV15, the J call TRBJ1-1; D not certain. The CDR3 runs 13 residues. V gave up 0 bases and J gave up 3 bases, with 5 bases separating them. CDR1 is LNHNV, CDR2 YYDKDF, per germline (reference sequence). CDR3 bases: TGTGCCACCAGCAGAGATTTGGACACTGAAGCTTTCTTT. This gives the protein CATSRDLDTEAFF.

The chain couples TRBV7-8 to TRBJ1-1, with unresolved D. The germline CDR1 and CDR2 sequences are SGHVS and FQNEAQ. The CDR3 contains 13 residues. With 7 bases removed from V and 3 bases from J, the gap between germline ends came to 12 bases. DNA of the CDR3: TGTGCCAGCACCACGGTTCGGGACACTGAAGCTTTCTTT. As protein: CASTTVRDTEAFF. The full variable domain, with the rest looked up from reference TRBV7-8 and TRBJ1-1, is GAGVSQSPRYKVAKRGQDVALRCDPISGHVSLFWYQQALGQGPEFLTYFQNEAQLDKSGLPSDRFFAERPEGSVSTLKIQRTQQEDSAVYLCASTTVRDTEAFFGQGTRLTVV.

This clonotype was observed a few times. The genes are TRBV20-1 and TRBJ2-1; TRBD2 aligns across 10 bases. J gave up 9 bases and V 2 bases, and 1 base lay outside the gene matches. Germline V gene sequence: CDR1 DFQATT, CDR2 SNEGSKA (reference sequence). This CDR3 has 12 amino acids. CDR3 DNA: TGCAGTGCTAGACTAGCGGGAGTTGAGCAGTTCTTC. Translated: CSARLAGVEQFF.

The sample holds many counts of this clonotype. The V gene is TRBV12-3 or TRBV12-4, the J gene TRBJ1-1; D is undetermined. V was trimmed by 6 bases and J by 2 bases, leaving 13 bases between them. The CDR3 runs 14 residues. CDR3 region: CASSFGRRNTEAFF. DNA of the CDR3: TGTGCCAGCAGCTTTGGACGTCGTAACACTGAAGCTTTCTTT.

Concerning this clonotype: With a much larger clone just one base away, this may be a read error. The gene calls are TRBV28 and TRBJ2-7, with 9 nucleotides matching TRBD1. Germline lookup yields CDR1 MDHEN and CDR2 SYDVKM. V lost 7 bases and J lost 4; bases outside the gene matches: 5. The CDR3 consists of 13 residues. CDR3 amino acids: CASIGTGRYEQYF. As DNA, the CDR3 is TGTGCCAGCATCGGGACAGGGAGGTACGAGCAGTACTTC. The full variable domain, its missing parts supplied by reference TRBV28 and TRBJ2-7, is DVKVTQSSRYLVKRTGEKVFLECVQDMDHENMFWYRQDPGLGLRLIYFSYDVKMKEKGDIPEGYSVSREKKERFSLILESASTNQTSMYLCASIGTGRYEQYFGPGTRLTVT.

This clonotype came up a few times. The chain carries TRBV3-1 and TRBJ2-5; TRBD1 aligns across 11 bases. Germline assignment: CDR1 LGHDT and CDR2 YNNKEL (reference sequence). The CDR3 loop spans 13 amino acids. The trim removed 0 bases at V and 13 bases at J, leaving 4 bases unmatched. The CDR3 sequence is CASSQDWTGGRYF. Here the CDR3 DNA reads TGTGCCAGCAGCCAAGACTGGACAGGGGGCCGGTACTTC.

This clonotype showed up many times. The rearrangement links TRBV7-3 to TRBJ2-1; 13 bases agree with TRBD2. Germline CDR1 and CDR2: SGHTA and FQGTGA. J gave up 9 bases and V 5 bases, and 10 bases lay outside the gene matches. This CDR3 region has 16 residues. The CDR3 coding sequence is TGTGCCAGCAGCCTGAATGGACTAGCGGGAGTAGGTGAGCAGTTCTTC. This translates into CASSLNGLAGVGEQFF.

This clonotype was seen repeatedly, ten times or more. V usage is TRBV6-1 and J usage is TRBJ2-1; D not certain. Germline V lookup: CDR1 MNHNS, CDR2 SASEGT. V lost 7 bases and J lost 7, with 14 bases in between. CDR3 size: 13 residues. The chain's CDR3 is CASTRPLGNEQFF. CDR3 nucleotide sequence: TGTGCCAGCACCCGGCCCCTAGGGAATGAGCAGTTCTTC.

This clonotype was detected many times. This chain connects TRBV30 to TRBJ2-7; 9 bases line up with TRBD1. The V gene end was trimmed by 2 bases and the J gene end by 4 bases; junction bases not matched to a gene: 6. Germline V gene data show CDR1 as GTSNPN and CDR2 as SVGIG (reference sequence). The CDR3 is 14 residues long. In DNA, the CDR3 is TGTGCCTGGAGTACTGGACAGGGGCAGTACGAGCAGTACTTC. It encodes CAWSTGQGQYEQYF. Together with reference TRBV30 and TRBJ2-7, the CDR3 gives the full variable domain: SQTIHQWPATLVQPVGSPLSLECTVEGTSNPNLYWYRQAAGRGLQLLFYSVGIGQISSEVPQNLSASRPQDRQFILSSKKLLLSDSGFYLCAWSTGQGQYEQYFGPGTRLTVT.

This sequence joins TRBV2 and TRBJ2-5, with D unclear. The CDR3 runs to 14 residues. CDR1 and CDR2 (germline): SNHLY, FYNNEI. The germline V and J ends were trimmed by 2 bases and 3 bases, with 10 bases remaining between them. The CDR3 protein is CASSELGRKETQYF. The CDR3 DNA reads as TGTGCCAGCAGTGAATTGGGTAGGAAAGAGACCCAGTACTTC. Based on the CDR3 plus reference TRBV2 and TRBJ2-5, the full variable domain is EPEVTQTPSHQVTQMGQEVILRCVPISNHLYFYWYRQILGQKVEFLVSFYNNEISEKSEIFDDQFSVERPDGSNFTLKIRSTKLEDSAMYFCASSELGRKETQYFGPGTRLLVL.

Ten or more counts support this clonotype. The chain is built from TRBV11-2 and TRBJ2-5, with 14 positions matching TRBD2. V gave up 5 bases and J gave up 5 bases; unmatched junction bases: 13. Germline CDR1 and CDR2: SGHAT and FQNNGV. This CDR3 has 18 residues. The CDR3, as DNA: TGTGCCAGCAGCCCATTGGGACTAGCGGGAGTTGAGTGGGAGACCCAGTACTTC. Its protein product is CASSPLGLAGVEWETQYF. Using reference TRBV11-2 and TRBJ2-5 for the parts outside the CDR3, the full variable domain is EAGVAQSPRYKIIEKRQSVAFWCNPISGHATLYWYQQILGQGPKLLIQFQNNGVVDDSQLPKDRFSAERLKGVDSTLKIQPAKLEDSAVYLCASSPLGLAGVEWETQYFGPGTRLLVL.

This clonotype was found many times. The rearrangement links TRBV20-1 to TRBJ2-1; 9 bases match TRBD2. Germline V lookup: CDR1 DFQATT, CDR2 SNEGSKA (reference sequence). Unmatched junction bases numbered 4, after V lost 0 bases and J lost 4 bases. The CDR3 length is 15 residues. CDR3 bases: TGCAGTGCTAGAGATGGCCTAGCGGGATACAATGAGCAGTTCTTC. Encoded protein: CSARDGLAGYNEQFF.

This clonotype has a handful of counts. The J gene is TRBJ2-1, the V gene TRBV7-3; D remains ambiguous. The CDR3 runs to 15 residues. V was cut by 5 bases and J by 2 bases, with 13 bases left in between. Germline CDR1 and CDR2: SGHTA and FQGTGA. CDR3 nucleotide sequence: TGTGCCAGCAGCCCCGGGCCTGCCACCTACAATGAGCAGTTCTTC. It translates to CASSPGPATYNEQFF.

This clonotype has ten or more counts. The chain's CDR3 is CASSSPQRGINEKLFF. The CDR3 DNA reads TGTGCCAGCAGTTCCCCCCAAAGGGGCATCAATGAAAAACTGTTTTTT. V and J are TRBV28 and TRBJ1-4; maybe TRBD1 (5 bases). V was clipped by 4 bases and J by 5 bases, with 17 bases between them. The germline CDR1 and CDR2 sequences are MDHEN and SYDVKM. This CDR3 has 16 residues.

As concerns this clonotype: A read error may be the cause here, since a much bigger clone is one base away. This chain links TRBV10-3 with TRBJ2-5; D is ambiguous. The J call is uncertain, as TRBJ2-1 better fits the DNA end. The CDR3 spans 13 residues. The germline V gene has CDR1 ENHRY and CDR2 SYGVKD. CDR3 in amino acids: CAISEGSSETQFF. In DNA, the CDR3 is TGTGCCATCAGTGAGGGTTCCTCAGAGACCCAGTTCTTC.

This clonotype was detected many times. The chain employs TRBV11-2 and TRBJ1-6, with D unresolved. The CDR3 contains 13 residues. Trimming removed 5 bases at V and 0 bases at J, with 2 bases between. From germline, CDR1 is SGHAT and CDR2 FQNNGV. Written as DNA, the CDR3 is TGTGCCAGCAGCGTCTCCTATAATTCACCCCTCCACTTT. Translated: CASSVSYNSPLHF.

This clonotype was observed many times. The chain has TRBV2 and TRBJ1-2; D ambiguous. Trimming left V 0 bases short and J 5 bases short, with 13 bases between. Per germline, CDR1 SNHLY and CDR2 FYNNEI. This CDR3 spans 15 amino acids. The CDR3 reads CASSEAHGPLYGYTF. The CDR3 bases are TGTGCCAGCAGTGAAGCTCACGGGCCCCTATATGGCTACACCTTC.

This clonotype was observed many times. The chain joins TRBV27 to TRBJ2-7, with 7 bases fitting TRBD1. CDR3 length equals 14 residues. Germline V gene lookup returns CDR1 MNHEY and CDR2 SMNVEV (reference sequence). The ends lost 2 bases at V and 5 bases at J; junction bases unmatched: 6. The CDR3 bases are TGTGCCAGCAGTTTAACCAGGGGGTCCCACGAGCAGTACTTC. As protein: CASSLTRGSHEQYF.

The V gene is TRBV7-9, the J gene TRBJ2-7; 10 bases are shared with TRBD1. The CDR3 consists of 14 residues. The J segment lost 6 bases and the V segment lost 3 bases, leaving 5 bases of the junction unmatched. Germline CDR1 is SEHNR and CDR2 is FQNEAQ (reference sequence). The CDR3, as DNA: TGTGCCAGCAGCTTCGACAGGGGGCACGGCGAGCAGTACTTC. Its translation: CASSFDRGHGEQYF.